The rows below give T cell receptor beta chains drawn from one sample of a study of T cells after yellow fever vaccination. TCRdb used MiXCR to reprocess the 5' RACE reads, holding one entry per CDR3 protein. The sample has tens of thousands of distinct CDR3 sequences; 13% are singletons. Sequencing was performed on CD8+ T cells not binding an NS4B(214-222) dextramer, sorted from PBMCs, taken 21 days after the first yellow fever vaccination. Receptors originate from a young man who received the YFV17D yellow fever vaccine. CDR3s leave out the opening cysteine and the closing phenylalanine or tryptophan.

j_call v_call cdr3_aa
TRBJ2-5 TRBV12-3/TRBV12-4 ASSFLETQY
TRBJ2-2 TRBV24-1 ATSDLGQENTGELF
TRBJ2-3 TRBV24-1 ATSETTSGGSRTDTQY
TRBJ2-5 TRBV5-1 ASSSGQGVGETQY
TRBJ1-5 TRBV7-9 ASTSGGLDQPQH
TRBJ2-2 TRBV6-2/TRBV6-3 ASSYLLAGDSNTGELF
TRBJ1-5 TRBV12-3/TRBV12-4 ASSLPHGEGSNQPQH
TRBJ2-7 TRBV5-1 ASSLAGGTYEQY
TRBJ1-6 TRBV19 ASSISGTANSPLH
TRBJ2-4 TRBV5-5 ASSFWGAGGIQY
TRBJ1-1 TRBV6-1 ASSTGQGTEAF
TRBJ1-5 TRBV20-1 SARDRGNQPQH
TRBJ2-3 TRBV7-8 ASSPQRGGRDTQY
TRBJ2-3 TRBV11-2 ASSSGGWGGTDTQY
TRBJ2-2 TRBV4-2 ASSQDIVIAGNTGELF
TRBJ2-3 TRBV6-6 ASSYAVTDTQY
TRBJ2-7 TRBV5-1 ASSTGLDEQY
TRBJ2-2 TRBV7-8 ASSLPSGQGSTGELF
TRBJ2-7 TRBV19 ASSIAGTGPEQY
TRBJ1-1 TRBV4-1 ASSHPAGVRAKTEAF
TRBJ2-1 TRBV4-1 ASSHKGSLDEQF
TRBJ2-7 TRBV20-1 SAERGYEQY
TRBJ2-1 TRBV20-1 SSDGLDNEQF
TRBJ1-5 TRBV12-3/TRBV12-4 ASSPDGSNQPQH
TRBJ2-3 TRBV18 ASSPEGGLEDTQY
TRBJ1-1 TRBV10-2 ASSERNTDSEAF
TRBJ2-1 TRBV7-2 ASSFTSGGYNEQF
TRBJ2-2 TRBV7-3 ASSLSGGAATGELF
TRBJ2-1 TRBV10-3 AISVGGPGNEQF
TRBJ1-2 TRBV6-2/TRBV6-3 ASSFPGSGYGYT
TRBJ2-5 TRBV4-3 ASSQILGETQY
TRBJ2-5 TRBV6-2/TRBV6-3 ASSYESQETQY
TRBJ2-7 TRBV3-1 ASSQEGARPREQY
TRBJ2-1 TRBV5-1 ASSSTPRGALANEQF
TRBJ2-1 TRBV6-1 ASRAGGEQF
TRBJ1-6 TRBV28 ASTSEGIRSPLH
TRBJ2-3 TRBV7-6 ASSSGTSGLTDTQY
TRBJ2-1 TRBV20-1 SASSGVHSYNEQF
TRBJ2-4 TRBV29-1 SETRQGRNIQY
TRBJ2-1 TRBV6-2/TRBV6-3 ASSFSSGAHNEQF
TRBJ2-7 TRBV30 AWSAPGAYEQY
TRBJ2-1 TRBV7-8 ASSLGFGLAGNEQF
TRBJ2-1 TRBV6-1 AATRSGLAGVNSYNEQF
TRBJ1-2 TRBV9 ASSMEGDDYGYT
TRBJ2-1 TRBV12-3/TRBV12-4 ASSLTSGGASNEQF
TRBJ1-6 TRBV6-5 ASKQGNSPLH
TRBJ1-1 TRBV4-3 ASSQRLDRYTEAF
TRBJ1-1 TRBV6-5 ASSYWSNTEAF
TRBJ2-6 TRBV4-2 ASSHQDNSGVNVLT
TRBJ1-5 TRBV5-5 ASSLVSGWAQH
TRBJ1-6 TRBV4-3 ASSHIYRGLKNSPLH
TRBJ2-7 TRBV5-1 ASSLKGGSYEQY
TRBJ2-6 TRBV4-2 ASSHSGQGTSGANVLT
TRBJ1-1 TRBV4-3 ASSPGEDRVFEAF
TRBJ1-1 TRBV5-1 ASSYGDPGGRTEAF
TRBJ2-1 TRBV20-1 SAQGRRGGPYNEQF
TRBJ2-2 TRBV30 AWSVRGYTGELF